Here is one T cell receptor beta chain with its context. As yet, its antigen is unknown. Unsorted whole blood yielded blood RNA, and germline DNA was extracted as well. A primer in the constant region served to generate TCR beta cDNA from about 470 ng of total RNA. Libraries covering TCR beta were generated through three nested multiplex PCR rounds (using a slightly modified ARM-PCR). The first two PCR rounds used TRBV1-TRBV30 forward primers with a C-beta reverse primer, 9 to 10 cycles each. TCRdb passed the multiplex PCR reads through MiXCR, listing each CDR3 protein once. The sample includes 180,000 or so distinct CDR3 sequences, over 50% of them seen just once. These data are taken from a study of tumor-infiltrating lymphocytes in primary liver carcinoma. Across the study: Cases comprised patients with primary liver carcinoma who received surgical resection. Whole-study results and caveats: Lower overlap was observed for tumor-adjacent and tumor-blood pairs relative to tumor region pairs. Tumors reached a significantly greater top-250-clone fraction than blood did (p = 0.039). Left bulk and unsorted, the samples did not allow CD4+ and CD8+ repertoires to be compared.

Trimming at V came to 5 bases and at J to 6 bases, leaving 4 bases not matched to a gene. Per the germline V gene, CDR1 is SGHDT and CDR2 is YYEEEE. This CDR3 comprises 14 residues. The rearrangement links TRBV5-6 to TRBJ1-6; 8 bases are shared with TRBD1. What was sequenced was peripheral blood. The origin of this receptor is a man in his forties with primary liver carcinoma and hepatitis B virus infection. The CDR3 bases are TGTGCCAGCAGACCGACAGGGGCTAATTCACCCCTCCACTTT. This gives the protein CASRPTGANSPLHF.